This TCR beta chain is drawn from a study of cytomegalovirus exposure and HLA in healthy donors. Whole-study results and caveats: According to an earlier analysis, most TCR beta V segments yielded productive rearrangements about 87% or about 30% of the time. Cytomegalovirus association was assigned to about 150 TCR beta chains. A later analysis found most CMV-associated TCR beta chains apparently HLA-restricted.

With respect to this clone: Its cognate antigen is unknown.

In the PCR, 60 Vbeta and 13 Jbeta primers were used. Original processing notes: As a later analysis found, there were approximately 80 million unique TCR beta chains, of which 8.5 million to 13 million were shared. This table comes from immunoSEQ multiplex PCR, and its TCRdb copy is limited to in-frame clones, with some not included. V, J and clone size reflect that table, while D and trimming were determined from the DNA. The sample includes about 43,000 clones, 60% to 80% of them seen just once. Germline CDR1 is MNHEY and CDR2 is SVGAGI. Trimming left V 0 bases short and J 6 bases short, with 5 bases between. The length of the CDR3 is 13 residues.

The TCR originated in a man between 25 and 39 years old in good health and CMV-seronegative. The sample taken for sequencing was PBMCs. The chain employs TRBV6-5 and TRBJ2-2; D unclear. The CDR3, as DNA: TGTGCCAGCAGTTACTCCGAGGCCGGGGAGCTGTTTTTT. Protein product: CASSYSEAGELFF.